This T cell receptor beta chain was captured by sequencing in a study of T cell repertoires in cytomegalovirus infection. The study's findings and limits: The response measured ex vivo was dominated by TCR beta clonotypes (HLA-C-restricted and CMV-specific).

This CDR3 is 16 amino acids long. The trim removed 7 bases at V and 2 bases at J, leaving 12 bases unmatched. Germline V gene data show CDR1 as MNHNS and CDR2 as SASEGT. MiXCR was run by TCRdb on the reads, yielding one entry per CDR3 protein. This table holds 830,000 or so distinct CDR3 sequences, about 31% found once. As concerns this clonotype: The antigen remains undetermined.

Sequences were derived from cultured CD8+ T cells from PBMCs, sampled from culture after CMV antigen stimulation. The V call is TRBV6-1, the J call TRBJ2-7, with TRBD1 matching 9 bases. This clonotype was sampled from a human donor in good health (CMV status not recorded). Some clones in this sample may be carry-over from other donors' samples. CDR3 bases: TGTGCCAGCACCTCAAGGCCCGGGACAGGGCCCTACGAGCAGTACTTC. Its protein product is CASTSRPGTGPYEQYF.